This T cell receptor beta chain appears in the sequencing data of a study of molecular identifiers for immune sequencing clone quantification. General study results and limits: Because of identical TCR molecules sharing a barcode, sizes of highly expanded clones could be underestimated. Over 98% of effector molecules, yet under 1% of naive-cell molecules, were held by clones above 20 RNA copies.

In TCRdb, the PCR reads were re-called with MiXCR into one record per CDR3 protein. The sample consists of about 640,000 distinct CDR3 sequences, roughly 21% of them appearing once. Sequencing libraries of naive CD8 cells derived from around 20,000 to 990,000 sorted cells with 10%, 30% or 50% RNA. This clonotype was seen repeatedly, ten times or more. Its antigen is as yet unknown. This receptor was taken from a human donor in good health. Some libraries in this study had Jurkat cell RNA spiked in. Sequencing used naive CD8+ T cells from blood, with Jurkat cell RNA spiked in. Sample subset: FACS-sorted CD8+CD4-CCR7+CD45RA+ naive T cells.

As DNA, the CDR3 is TGTGCCAGCAGTTGGGGAGAGTGGCAGCCCCAGCATTTT. Translating it yields CASSWGEWQPQHF. J is TRBJ1-5 and V is TRBV27; no clear D gene. The ends were cut back, 4 bases at V and 7 bases at J, with 11 bases in the middle. The CDR3 totals 13 residues. The germline V gene encodes CDR1 MNHEY and CDR2 SMNVEV (reference sequence).